A single sample is the source of the 18 T cell receptor beta chains below, sequenced in a study of shared clonotypes between healthy human individuals. Some clones are missing from TCRdb's copy, which holds only in-frame ones; the method was immunoSEQ multiplex PCR. The sample contains about 1.9 million clones, around 93% of which appear only once. Terminally differentiated effector memory CD45RA+ cells were excluded by CCR7 positive selection of CD45RO-negative cells. Material for sequencing was naive CD8+ T cells from PBMCs. These receptors all come from a man younger than 35 in good health. Some clones in this sample may be carry-over from other donors' samples.

The gene calls are TRBV9 and TRBJ2-7, with 7 bases that match TRBD1. The CDR3 consists of 13 residues. Germline values: CDR1 SGDLS, CDR2 YYNGEE. With 4 bases clipped from V and 3 bases from J, the junction kept 4 bases outside the gene matches. Here the CDR3 reads CASSSTGDYEQYF. The CDR3 DNA is TGTGCCAGCAGCTCCACAGGGGACTACGAGCAGTACTTC.

The chain joins TRBV7-8 to TRBJ2-7, with 7 bases fitting TRBD2. Losses at the gene ends were 3 bases for V and 2 bases for J; bases not matched to a gene: 1. The germline V gene encodes CDR1 SGHVS and CDR2 FQNEAQ. CDR3 length: 13 amino acids. The CDR3 nucleotides read TGTGCCAGCAGCTTCGCGGGAGCCTACGAGCAGTACTTC. As protein: CASSFAGAYEQYF.

This chain connects TRBV7-9 to TRBJ2-7, with unresolved D. Germline loops: CDR1 SEHNR, CDR2 FQNEAQ (reference sequence). The CDR3 consists of 16 residues. V dropped 2 bases and J dropped 2 bases, with 16 bases sitting between them. This chain's CDR3 is CASSLSWSPVPYEQYF. For the CDR3, the DNA is TGTGCCAGCAGCTTATCTTGGTCCCCAGTTCCCTACGAGCAGTACTTC.

The chain uses TRBV19 and TRBJ2-2; D is possibly TRBD2 (6 bases). In germline, CDR1 is LNHDA, CDR2 SQIVND (reference sequence). Trimming stripped 3 bases from V and 0 bases from J, with 11 bases between. The CDR3 loop spans 16 amino acids. CDR3: CASSMPGGTNTGELFF. The CDR3 bases are TGTGCCAGTAGTATGCCCGGAGGGACGAACACCGGGGAGCTGTTTTTT.

The rearrangement links TRBV7-9 to TRBJ1-2; the D gene is possibly TRBD1 (5 bases). The CDR3 sequence is 15 residues long. V gave up 1 base and J gave up 8 bases, with 17 bases separating them. Germline loops: CDR1 SEHNR, CDR2 FQNEAQ (reference sequence). Here the CDR3 DNA reads TGTGCCAGCAGCTTAGGACAGAGCGTCATTTGGGGCTACACCTTC. Translated, it gives CASSLGQSVIWGYTF.

The gene calls are TRBV5-6 and TRBJ1-1, with D hard to call. The germline V gene encodes CDR1 SGHDT and CDR2 YYEEEE. V was cut by 0 bases and J by 5 bases, with 5 bases left in between. The CDR3 has 12 amino acids. The CDR3 bases are TGTGCCAGCAGCTTGGCGAGTACTGAAGCTTTCTTT. Residues: CASSLASTEAFF. The variable domain in full, with the rest retrieved from reference TRBV5-6 and TRBJ1-1, is DAGVTQSPTHLIKTRGQQVTLRCSPKSGHDTVSWYQQALGQGPQFIFQYYEEEERQRGNFPDRFSGHQFPNYSSELNVNALLLGDSALYLCASSLASTEAFFGQGTRLTVV.

As concerns this clone: Other nucleotide sequences in the sample specify the same CDR3. The chain uses TRBV27 and TRBJ1-2; no firm D call. Per the germline V gene, CDR1 is MNHEY and CDR2 is SMNVEV (reference sequence). The V end was cut by 4 bases, the J end by 2 bases, with 8 bases between. This CDR3 contains 13 residues. The DNA of the CDR3 is TGTGCCAGCAGTTCGGGTGCGAACTATGGCTACACCTTC. It encodes CASSSGANYGYTF.

V is TRBV2 and J is TRBJ2-7, with D maybe TRBD1 (6 bases). The CDR3 extends over 14 amino acids. V lost 6 bases, J lost 1 base, and 13 bases lay in between. Germline CDR1 and CDR2: SNHLY and FYNNEI. This CDR3 is CASRSGQTSYEQYF. The CDR3 DNA is TGTGCCAGCAGGAGTGGACAGACTTCCTACGAGCAGTACTTC.

The gene calls are TRBV10-3 and TRBJ1-2; 7 positions match TRBD1. The CDR3 length is 15 residues. Germline trimming cut 8 bases from V and 3 bases from J; bases unmatched to any gene: 12. Germline V lookup: CDR1 ENHRY, CDR2 SYGVKD. The DNA for the CDR3 is TGTGCCATCTTAAGCCGGGACAGCTATCACTATGGCTACACCTTC. Residues: CAILSRDSYHYGYTF.

This chain uses TRBV13 with TRBJ2-3; 9 nucleotides agree with TRBD2. Germline V gene sequence: CDR1 PRHDT, CDR2 FYEKMQ (reference sequence). This CDR3 is 15 amino acids long. Trimming took 4 bases from V and 3 from J; bases not matched to a gene: 5. CDR3 in amino acids: CASSSPGLATDTQYF. The CDR3 coding sequence is TGTGCCAGCAGCTCGCCGGGACTAGCAACAGATACGCAGTATTTT.

This rearrangement joins TRBV27 to TRBJ2-7, with D perhaps TRBD1 (6 bases). V lost 4 bases to trimming and J lost 3 bases, with 13 bases between them. Germline loops: CDR1 MNHEY, CDR2 SMNVEV (reference sequence). This CDR3 has 14 amino acids. The CDR3 DNA reads as TGTGCCAGCAGTTGGGTTTGGGGACACTACGAGCAGTACTTC. Amino acids: CASSWVWGHYEQYF.

The chain combines TRBV11-2 with TRBJ2-2; D remains unclear. V gave up 3 bases and J gave up 6 bases, with 11 bases separating them. This CDR3 is 14 amino acids long. Germline values: CDR1 SGHAT, CDR2 FQNNGV. CDR3 sequence (DNA): TGTGCCAGCAGCTTCCTGGCCGGGTCCGGGGAGCTGTTTTTT. As protein: CASSFLAGSGELFF. Drawing the rest from reference TRBV11-2 and TRBJ2-2, the complete variable domain is EAGVAQSPRYKIIEKRQSVAFWCNPISGHATLYWYQQILGQGPKLLIQFQNNGVVDDSQLPKDRFSAERLKGVDSTLKIQPAKLEDSAVYLCASSFLAGSGELFFGEGSRLTVL.

This chain uses TRBV15 with TRBJ2-2; TRBD2 aligns across 7 bases. The CDR3 spans 14 residues. V trimming: 7 bases; J trimming: 2 bases; junction bases outside the gene matches: 4. CDR1 and CDR2 (germline): LNHNV, YYDKDF (reference sequence). This CDR3 is CATTLAVNTGELFF. CDR3 nucleotide sequence: TGTGCCACCACTCTAGCGGTAAACACCGGGGAGCTGTTTTTT.

This chain joins TRBV28 and TRBJ2-4; the match to TRBD2 covers 7 bases. The J segment lost 9 bases and the V segment lost 3 bases, leaving 11 bases of the junction unmatched. The germline gives CDR1 MDHEN, CDR2 SYDVKM. The CDR3 spans 15 residues. The CDR3 region has the DNA TGTGCCAGCAGTTTCGCGGGGGTAAGCCAGGGCATTCAGTACTTC. Translation gives CASSFAGVSQGIQYF.

The chain uses TRBV10-3 and TRBJ1-3; D not certain. The CDR3 totals 15 residues. Germline-derived CDR1 and CDR2 are ENHRY and SYGVKD. Trimming shortened V by 0 bases and J by 0 bases, and 6 bases separated the two germline ends. CDR3 in amino acids: CAISESAYSGNTIYF. The CDR3 DNA reads TGTGCCATCAGTGAGTCGGCTTACTCTGGAAACACCATATATTTT.

CDR3 region: CAWSIRAFSYEQYF. CDR3 nucleotide sequence: TGTGCCTGGAGTATCCGGGCCTTCTCCTACGAGCAGTACTTC. The rearrangement joins TRBV30 to TRBJ2-7; no clear D. V lost 2 bases to trimming and J lost 0 bases, with 11 bases between them. The CDR3 length is 14 residues. Germline CDR1 is GTSNPN and CDR2 is SVGIG (reference sequence).

The CDR3 spells CASSDSAGYEQYF. CDR3 nucleotide sequence: TGTGCCAGCTCGGACAGCGCGGGCTACGAGCAGTACTTC. This rearrangement joins TRBV2 to TRBJ2-7, with a weak D call TRBD1 (6 bases). V was cut by 8 bases and J by 3 bases, with 14 bases left in between. Germline lookup yields CDR1 SNHLY and CDR2 FYNNEI. CDR3 size: 13 residues.

The chain recombines TRBV25-1 with TRBJ2-3; 7 nucleotides align to TRBD2. Germline V gene lookup returns CDR1 MGHDK and CDR2 SYGVNS. Losses at the gene ends were 4 bases for V and 14 bases for J; bases not matched to a gene: 6. The CDR3 contains 11 residues. The CDR3 coding sequence is TGTGCCAGCAGTGGTCCTGGGGGGGGGTATTTT. The encoded protein is CASSGPGGGYF. The full variable domain, rest sourced from reference TRBV25-1 and TRBJ2-3, is EADIYQTPRYLVIGTGKKITLECSQTMGHDKMYWYQQDPGMELHLIHYSYGVNSTEKGDLSSESTVSRIRTEHFPLTLESARPSHTSQYLCASSGPGGGYFGPGTRLTVL.